This TCR beta chain was identified in a study of blood T cell repertoires in COVID-19. Overall study context: The cDNA or gDNA used as material had been derived from T cells, B-cell-depleted T cells, or PBMCs.

TCRdb keeps only in-frame clones here, not all; method: immunoSEQ multiplex PCR. Of a few hundred thousand clones listed, about 83% are singletons. There are a few counts of this clone. Clinical histories supplied by participants themselves formed the basis of cohort assignment. This CDR3 contains 17 residues. Germline V gene data show CDR1 as SEHNR and CDR2 as FQNEAQ (reference sequence). V trimming: 4 bases; J trimming: 3 bases; junction bases outside the gene matches: 10. This chain connects TRBV7-9 to TRBJ2-1; 9 bases line up with TRBD2. Sample: PBMCs or T cells enriched from blood (not recorded which). The receptor's source is a woman aged 40 to 49 who had recovered from COVID-19. The CDR3 is CASSSPPGTSIYNEQFF. The DNA for the CDR3 is TGTGCCAGCAGCTCCCCCCCGGGGACTAGCATCTACAATGAGCAGTTCTTC.